Following are 9 T cell receptor beta chains from one sample sequenced in a study of blood T cell repertoires in COVID-19. Sequenced by immunoSEQ multiplex PCR; TCRdb stores in-frame clones only, minus some. The table lists approximately 110,000 clones, 70% to 90% of them singletons, with roughly 18% in the top ten. Specimen: peripheral blood. These receptors were collected from a woman aged 55-70 years with acute or convalescent COVID-19.

V usage is TRBV12-3 or TRBV12-4 and J usage is TRBJ2-1; the D is unclear. V was trimmed by 8 bases and J by 3 bases, leaving 8 bases between them. This CDR3 spans 12 amino acids. Written as DNA, the CDR3 is TGTGCCAGCTACAACGACTACAATGAGCAGTTCTTC. Amino acid sequence: CASYNDYNEQFF.

This clone was detected once. This sequence joins TRBV24-1 and TRBJ2-5, with 7 bases identical to TRBD1. The CDR3 totals 15 residues. Losses at the gene ends were 4 bases for V and 5 bases for J; bases not matched to a gene: 9. Germline assignment: CDR1 KGHDR and CDR2 SFDVKD. The CDR3 DNA follows: TGTGCCACCAGTGAGTCCGGGACAGCGGATGAGACCCAGTACTTC. Its protein is CATSESGTADETQYF.

Only a few counts were recorded for this clone. The chain uses TRBV18 and TRBJ1-1; D not resolved. Germline V gene sequence: CDR1 KGHSH, CDR2 LQKENI. V lost 5 bases, J lost 1 base, and 8 bases lay in between. This CDR3 contains 13 residues. The CDR3 is CASSTTGNTEAFF. CDR3 DNA sequence: TGTGCCAGCTCAACCACCGGGAACACTGAAGCTTTCTTT.

The chain has TRBV10-3 and TRBJ1-5; 8 nucleotides align to TRBD1. Germline CDR1 and CDR2: ENHRY and SYGVKD. This CDR3 region has 14 residues. V shed 3 bases and J 11 bases; nucleotides not matched to a gene: 9. CDR3 sequence: CAISDKTGEVAQHF. For the CDR3, the DNA is TGTGCCATCAGTGACAAGACAGGGGAGGTAGCCCAGCATTTT.

The chain combines TRBV5-1 with TRBJ2-2, with 7 bases aligning to TRBD1. The CDR3 is 15 amino acids. Germline loops: CDR1 SGHRS, CDR2 YFSETQ. With 4 bases clipped from V and 3 bases from J, the junction kept 6 bases outside the gene matches. The CDR3 is CASSATGADTGELFF. The CDR3 nucleotides read TGCGCCAGCAGCGCCACAGGGGCGGACACCGGGGAGCTGTTTTTT.

The chain links TRBV4-3 to TRBJ1-4; 10 bases are a match to TRBD1. V lost 4 bases to trimming and J lost 7 bases; unmatched junction nucleotides: 9. Germline V CDR1 and CDR2: LGHNA, YSLEER. The CDR3 is 16 amino acids. CDR3 amino acids: CASSRTTGGRTEKLFF. The CDR3 DNA reads TGCGCCAGCAGCCGAACGACAGGGGGCCGGACTGAAAAACTGTTTTTT.

The V gene is TRBV4-1, the J gene TRBJ2-3; 8 bases are shared with TRBD1. Germline V CDR1 and CDR2: MGHRA, YSYEKL. The length of the CDR3 is 15 residues. V dropped 4 bases and J dropped 1; count of bases not matched to a gene: 4. The CDR3 spells CASSLQGARTDTQYF. Here the CDR3 DNA reads TGCGCCAGCAGCCTCCAGGGGGCCCGCACAGATACGCAGTATTTT.

V gene TRBV25-1 combines with J gene TRBJ1-3, with TRBD1 identical over 7 bases. This CDR3 is built from 18 residues. From germline, CDR1 is MGHDK and CDR2 SYGVNS. The J segment lost 0 bases and the V segment lost 2 bases, leaving 10 bases of the junction unmatched. DNA for the CDR3: TGTGCCAGCAGTGAAAGCAGGGGGTCTATACCCTCTGGAAACACCATATATTTT. Translation gives CASSESRGSIPSGNTIYF. The full variable domain, completed using reference TRBV25-1 and TRBJ1-3, is EADIYQTPRYLVIGTGKKITLECSQTMGHDKMYWYQQDPGMELHLIHYSYGVNSTEKGDLSSESTVSRIRTEHFPLTLESARPSHTSQYLCASSESRGSIPSGNTIYFGEGSWLTVV.

The chain employs TRBV19 and TRBJ2-5, with D perhaps matching TRBD2 (5 bases). The CDR3 totals 13 residues. From germline, CDR1 is LNHDA and CDR2 SQIVND (reference sequence). The germline V and J ends were trimmed by 7 bases and 2 bases, with 11 bases remaining between them. CDR3 sequence: CASKAGLQETQYF. CDR3 nucleotides: TGTGCCAGTAAGGCGGGCTTACAAGAGACCCAGTACTTC. Filled out from reference TRBV19 and TRBJ2-5, the complete variable domain reads DGGITQSPKYLFRKEGQNVTLSCEQNLNHDAMYWYRQDPGQGLRLIYYSQIVNDFQKGDIAEGYSVSREKKESFPLTVTSAQKNPTAFYLCASKAGLQETQYFGPGTRLLVL.